The 5 T cell receptor beta chains given below trace back to one sample, sequenced in a study of blood T cell repertoires in COVID-19. Repertoires were generated with immunoSEQ multiplex PCR, while TCRdb's copy carries only in-frame clones and drops some. The table has 350,000 to 400,000 clones, roughly 90% seen once. Sequenced sample: peripheral blood. These receptors were taken from a woman in her twenties or thirties with COVID-19, enrolled during active disease.

The chain is built from TRBV9 and TRBJ2-3, with 11 bases that match TRBD2. V was pared by 4 bases and J by 5 bases, with 9 bases of the junction left unmatched. The V gene's germline CDR1 is SGDLS and CDR2 YYNGEE. The CDR3 has 16 amino acids. The CDR3 nucleotides read TGTGCCAGCAGCCCTACACTAGCGGGAGTTTTAGATACGCAGTATTTT. Protein sequence: CASSPTLAGVLDTQYF.

J is TRBJ2-3 and V is TRBV5-1; the D gene is possibly TRBD1 (6 bases). CDR1 SGHRS and CDR2 YFSETQ come from the germline V gene. The length of the CDR3 is 13 residues. Trimming left V 4 bases short and J 3 bases short, with 9 bases between. CDR3 residues: CASSSQGTDTQYF. The CDR3 bases are TGCGCCAGCAGCAGCCAGGGGACAGATACGCAGTATTTT.

On this clone: Other DNA sequences from this sample encode an identical CDR3 as well. This rearrangement joins TRBV4-1 to TRBJ1-1; D remains unclear. Trimming removed 2 bases at V and 1 base at J, with 5 bases between. CDR1 and CDR2 from the germline V gene are MGHRA and YSYEKL. The CDR3 contains 13 residues. In DNA, the CDR3 is TGCGCCAGCAGCCAAACGGGGAACACTGAAGCTTTCTTT. It is translated as CASSQTGNTEAFF.

The rearrangement joins TRBV30 to TRBJ1-4; no clear D. Germline CDR1 reads GTSNPN; CDR2 reads SVGIG (reference sequence). V was trimmed by 4 bases and J by 3 bases, leaving 12 bases between them. CDR3 length: 14 residues. CDR3 DNA sequence: TGTGCCTGGACAAAGGGAGTTGCTAATGAAAAACTGTTTTTT. Amino acids: CAWTKGVANEKLFF.

The V gene is TRBV10-3, the J gene TRBJ2-3; 12 positions match TRBD2. This CDR3 region has 21 residues. CDR1 ENHRY and CDR2 SYGVKD come from the germline V gene. V lost 4 bases to trimming and J lost 0 bases; unmatched junction nucleotides: 17. The CDR3 loop is CAISGLPLAGGPSLSTDTQYF. CDR3 nucleotide sequence: TGTGCCATCAGTGGATTACCCCTAGCGGGAGGGCCGTCTTTGAGCACAGATACGCAGTATTTT.